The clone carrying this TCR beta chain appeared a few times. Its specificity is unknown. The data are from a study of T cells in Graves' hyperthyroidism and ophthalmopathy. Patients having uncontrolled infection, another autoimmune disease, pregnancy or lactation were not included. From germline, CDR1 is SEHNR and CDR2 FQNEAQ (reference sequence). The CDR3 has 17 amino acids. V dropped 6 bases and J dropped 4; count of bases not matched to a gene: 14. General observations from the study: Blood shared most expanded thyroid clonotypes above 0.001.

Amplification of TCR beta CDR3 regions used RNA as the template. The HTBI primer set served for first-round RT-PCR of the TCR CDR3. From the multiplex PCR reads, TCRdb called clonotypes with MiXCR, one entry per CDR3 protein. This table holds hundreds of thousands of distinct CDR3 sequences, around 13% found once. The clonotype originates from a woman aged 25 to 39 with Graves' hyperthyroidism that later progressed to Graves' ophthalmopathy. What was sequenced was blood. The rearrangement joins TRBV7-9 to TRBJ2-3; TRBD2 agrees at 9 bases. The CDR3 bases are TGTGCCAGCAGATCGAGGTTAGCGGGAGAAAGGTCAGATACGCAGTATTTT. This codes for CASRSRLAGERSDTQYF.